This TCR beta chain was recorded in a study of blood T cell repertoires in COVID-19. Study as a whole: Both acute and convalescent COVID-19 samples were obtained from the United States, Italy and Spain.

The protocol was immunoSEQ multiplex PCR, while the TCRdb copy is restricted to in-frame clones and leaves out a portion. The profile shows about 130,000 clones, nearly 70% of them singletons. Sequencing was carried out using peripheral blood. This clonotype was sampled from a woman aged 70 to 79 with acute or convalescent COVID-19.

CDR3 in DNA: TGTGCCAGCAGCACCCGCCCGGGAGATAACTATGGCTACACCTTC. Translated, it gives CASSTRPGDNYGYTF. J is TRBJ1-2 and V is TRBV27; D not resolved. Trimming shortened V by 6 bases and J by 1 base, and 15 bases separated the two germline ends. The germline CDR1 and CDR2 sequences are MNHEY and SMNVEV (reference sequence). This CDR3 has 15 amino acids.